The 31 T cell receptor beta chains listed next were all sequenced from one sample in a study of cytomegalovirus exposure and HLA in healthy donors (dated by TCRdb to about 2017). Receptors were amplified or captured by the immunoSEQ multiplex PCR assay. For the multiplex PCR, a mixture combining 60 forward primers for TCR Vbeta segments and 13 reverse primers for TCR Jbeta segments was used. TCRdb re-hosts the immuneACCESS table, in-frame sequences only. Its copies lack some clones; in the studies checked, an unresolved V gene accounts for under half of them, and the cause for the rest is not known. Per the sample table, the count is roughly 30,000 clones. Of the sample, 4.8% falls within the top ten clones. The specimen sequenced was PBMCs. The origin of the receptors is a female donor in good health and CMV-seronegative.

This chain uses TRBV5-4 with TRBJ1-2; D is possibly TRBD1 (5 bases). Germline V gives CDR1 SGHNT, CDR2 YYREEE (reference sequence). This CDR3 contains 13 residues. Trimming took off 5 bases at V and 4 bases at J, with 12 bases between the two ends. The CDR3 DNA reads TGTGCCAGCAGGTGGGAGGGACTCTATGGCTACACCTTC. It codes for CASRWEGLYGYTF.

The V and J genes are TRBV11-3 and TRBJ1-1; TRBD1 is a possible D gene (5 bases). CDR3 length: 14 amino acids. CDR1 SGHNT and CDR2 YENEEA come from the germline V gene. Trimming took 1 base from V and 12 from J, leaving 18 bases between them. As DNA, the CDR3 is TGTGCCAGCAGCTTAGGAGGGGAGGACCCAGGTTCTTTCTTT. Its protein product is CASSLGGEDPGSFF. Looking up the rest from reference TRBV11-3 and TRBJ1-1 gives the full variable domain: EAGVVQSPRYKIIEKKQPVAFWCNPISGHNTLYWYLQNLGQGPELLIRYENEEAVDDSQLPKDRFSAERLKGVDSTLKIQPAELGDSAVYLCASSLGGEDPGSFFGQGTRLTVV.

The chain recombines TRBV7-2 with TRBJ2-4; a possible D gene is TRBD2 (5 bases). In germline, CDR1 is SGHTA, CDR2 FQGNSA. The V end was cut by 5 bases, the J end by 3 bases, with 8 bases between. This CDR3 is 13 amino acids long. CDR3 protein: CASSPGSKNIQYF. The CDR3 region has the DNA TGTGCCAGCAGCCCGGGAAGCAAAAACATTCAGTACTTC.

The chain couples TRBV19 to TRBJ2-7; 7 bases align to TRBD1. Germline V CDR1 and CDR2: LNHDA, SQIVND (reference sequence). CDR3 size: 13 residues. Trimming cost V 5 bases and J 2 bases; bases outside gene matches: 3. DNA for the CDR3: TGTGCCAGTAGTCGGCAGGGGGCCTACGAGCAGTACTTC. Translated, it gives CASSRQGAYEQYF.

This chain links TRBV18 with TRBJ1-6; D is undetermined. V gave up 5 bases and J gave up 5 bases, with 13 bases separating them. This CDR3 spans 15 amino acids. Germline CDR1 and CDR2: KGHSH and LQKENI. The CDR3 here is CASSTEANHNSPLHF. The CDR3 DNA sequence: TGTGCCAGCTCAACCGAGGCTAACCATAATTCACCCCTCCACTTT.

This rearrangement joins TRBV5-6 to TRBJ1-2; a weak D match, TRBD1 (6 bases). The CDR3 sequence is 14 residues long. The V end was cut by 1 base, the J end by 4 bases, with 11 bases between. Germline loops: CDR1 SGHDT, CDR2 YYEEEE. Here the CDR3 reads CASSLRGRFYGYTF. In nucleotides, the CDR3 is TGTGCCAGCAGCTTGAGGGGGAGATTCTATGGCTACACCTTC.

The rearrangement joins TRBV7-2 to TRBJ2-7; no firm D call. CDR3 size: 11 residues. Germline V gives CDR1 SGHTA, CDR2 FQGNSA. V lost 3 bases to trimming and J lost 8 bases, with 8 bases between them. This chain's CDR3 is CASSFDIKQYF. DNA for the CDR3: TGTGCCAGCAGCTTCGACATCAAGCAGTACTTC.

Concerning this clone: The germline gene is not matched at one end of the junction; a read error may be the cause. The chain joins TRBV18 to TRBJ2-7; TRBD2 matches at 8 bases. The CDR3 covers 16 residues. Germline assignment: CDR1 KGHSH and CDR2 LQKENI. Here the CDR3 DNA reads TGTGCCAGCTCAACACCTACTATGGCGGGGGGCCTCGAGCAGTACTTC. As protein: CASSTPTMAGGLEQYF.

The chain couples TRBV5-6 to TRBJ2-1; D gene uncertain. V lost 4 bases and J lost 10, with 12 bases in between. Germline CDR1 reads SGHDT; CDR2 reads YYEEEE. The CDR3 runs 12 residues. The CDR3, as DNA: TGTGCCAGCAGCGTTCGTGCAGGAGAGCAGTTCTTC. Translated, it gives CASSVRAGEQFF.

V gene TRBV29-1 combines with J gene TRBJ2-7; a weak D match, TRBD2 (5 bases). V gave up 4 bases and J gave up 2 bases, with 12 bases separating them. Germline lookup yields CDR1 SQVTM and CDR2 ANQGSEA. The CDR3 extends over 13 amino acids. This CDR3 is CSVGSGRAYEQYF. In DNA form, the CDR3 reads TGCAGCGTTGGAAGTGGGCGGGCCTACGAGCAGTACTTC.

The CDR3 DNA reads as TGTGCCAGTTCCTATCTAGGGGGAAATGAAAAACTGTTTTTT. As protein: CASSYLGGNEKLFF. The gene calls are TRBV27 and TRBJ1-4; D is perhaps TRBD1 (6 bases). Germline CDR1 reads MNHEY; CDR2 reads SMNVEV (reference sequence). CDR3 length equals 14 residues. Between the trimmed V and J ends, which lost 9 bases and 5 bases, there was a span of 16 bases. The full variable domain, its missing parts supplied by reference TRBV27 and TRBJ1-4, is EAQVTQNPRYLITVTGKKLTVTCSQNMNHEYMSWYRQDPGLGLRQIYYSMNVEVTDKGDVPEGYKVSRKEKRNFPLILESPSPNQTSLYFCASSYLGGNEKLFFGSGTQLSVL.

V gene TRBV27 combines with J gene TRBJ1-2, with D maybe TRBD1 (5 bases). The CDR3 extends over 13 amino acids. The germline CDR1 and CDR2 sequences are MNHEY and SMNVEV (reference sequence). V gave up 5 bases and J gave up 7 bases, with 14 bases separating them. Here the CDR3 reads CASSEWAGGGYTF. CDR3 DNA: TGTGCCAGCAGTGAGTGGGCGGGGGGTGGCTACACCTTC.

The genes are TRBV7-9 and TRBJ1-2; D is unresolved. The CDR3 extends over 15 amino acids. V lost 0 bases and J 4 bases, leaving 12 bases between the germline ends. Germline assignment: CDR1 SEHNR and CDR2 FQNEAQ (reference sequence). The chain's CDR3 is CASSLAGSASYGYTF. The DNA of the CDR3 is TGTGCCAGCAGCTTAGCGGGGAGTGCTAGCTATGGCTACACCTTC.

The chain carries TRBV6-5 and TRBJ1-6, with D possibly TRBD1 on 5 matching bases. From germline, CDR1 is MNHEY and CDR2 SVGAGI. Trimming shortened V by 7 bases and J by 6 bases, and 10 bases separated the two germline ends. This CDR3 spans 13 amino acids. CDR3 residues: CASTSQGNSPLHF. The CDR3 region has the DNA TGTGCCAGCACCTCCCAGGGTAATTCACCCCTCCACTTT.

The chain uses TRBV10-3 and TRBJ1-6, with D tentatively TRBD1 (5 bases). The V gene lost 7 bases and the J gene lost 6 bases, with 10 bases spanning the gap. Germline V gives CDR1 ENHRY, CDR2 SYGVKD. The CDR3 has 13 residues. The CDR3 sequence: CAITGGSNSPLHF. CDR3 DNA sequence: TGTGCCATCACCGGGGGGTCTAATTCACCCCTCCACTTT.

This chain uses TRBV5-1 with TRBJ2-5, with TRBD2 matching 9 bases. The germline V gene has CDR1 SGHRS and CDR2 YFSETQ. The CDR3 spans 15 residues. The V and J ends lost 4 bases and 3 bases, in that order; junction bases with no gene match: 7. CDR3 loop: CASSPSGGGEETQYF. DNA of the CDR3: TGCGCCAGCAGCCCGTCGGGCGGGGGGGAAGAGACCCAGTACTTC.

The chain recombines TRBV6-5 with TRBJ2-3, with TRBD2 matching over 12 bases. V trimming: 6 bases; J trimming: 6 bases; junction bases outside the gene matches: 7. The V gene's germline CDR1 is MNHEY and CDR2 SVGAGI. This CDR3 comprises 15 residues. The CDR3 here is CASSWTSGDMDTQYF. The CDR3 bases are TGTGCCAGCAGCTGGACTAGCGGGGATATGGATACGCAGTATTTT.

The chain couples TRBV10-1 to TRBJ2-4; a weak D match, TRBD2 (5 bases). CDR1 is WNHNN, CDR2 SYGVQD, per germline (reference sequence). Trimming took off 0 bases at V and 1 base at J, with 7 bases between the two ends. The CDR3 runs 15 residues. CDR3 coding DNA: TGCGCCAGCAGTGAGTCGACGGGGGCCAAAAACATTCAGTACTTC. Translated, it gives CASSESTGAKNIQYF.

The chain has TRBV19 and TRBJ1-1; D is perhaps TRBD1 (6 bases). The CDR3 runs 15 residues. Trimming stripped 5 bases from V and 1 base from J, with 14 bases between. The V gene's germline CDR1 is LNHDA and CDR2 SQIVND (reference sequence). The DNA of the CDR3 is TGTGCCAGTAGTTCTCGACAGGCGAAGAACACTGAAGCTTTCTTT. It is translated as CASSSRQAKNTEAFF. Full variable domain (rest looked up from reference TRBV19 and TRBJ1-1): DGGITQSPKYLFRKEGQNVTLSCEQNLNHDAMYWYRQDPGQGLRLIYYSQIVNDFQKGDIAEGYSVSREKKESFPLTVTSAQKNPTAFYLCASSSRQAKNTEAFFGQGTRLTVV.

The genes are TRBV4-1 and TRBJ2-1, with D possibly being TRBD2 (5 bases). Trimming took 0 bases from V and 9 from J, leaving 15 bases between them. The CDR3 totals 15 residues. Looked up from germline, CDR1 is MGHRA and CDR2 is YSYEKL. CDR3 residues: CASSQDSPSSFEQFF. CDR3 nucleotides: TGCGCCAGCAGCCAAGATTCGCCTAGCTCGTTTGAGCAGTTCTTC.

The chain employs TRBV10-3 and TRBJ1-5, with a tentative D call TRBD1 (6 bases). V was cut by 5 bases and J by 2 bases, with 16 bases left in between. The CDR3 consists of 16 residues. CDR1 is ENHRY, CDR2 SYGVKD, per germline. The CDR3 loop reads CAISPGQFVGNQPQHF. The CDR3 nucleotides read TGTGCCATCAGTCCCGGACAGTTTGTCGGCAATCAGCCCCAGCATTTT.

V gene TRBV7-3 combines with J gene TRBJ1-1; 7 nucleotides line up with TRBD1. V lost 5 bases and J lost 3; bases outside the gene matches: 6. The CDR3 is made up of 14 amino acids. Looked up from germline, CDR1 is SGHTA and CDR2 is FQGTGA. CDR3 protein: CASSARGSHTEAFF. Written as DNA, the CDR3 is TGTGCCAGCAGCGCCAGGGGGTCTCACACTGAAGCTTTCTTT.

The CDR3: CASSIRIDSSNTGELFF. The DNA of the CDR3 is TGTGCCAGTAGTATCCGAATTGACAGCTCGAACACCGGGGAGCTGTTTTTT. The gene calls are TRBV19 and TRBJ2-2, with D possibly being TRBD1 (5 bases). This CDR3 spans 17 amino acids. V was trimmed by 3 bases and J by 0 bases, leaving 14 bases between them. CDR1 LNHDA and CDR2 SQIVND come from the germline V gene (reference sequence). The variable domain in full, completed from reference TRBV19 and TRBJ2-2, reads DGGITQSPKYLFRKEGQNVTLSCEQNLNHDAMYWYRQDPGQGLRLIYYSQIVNDFQKGDIAEGYSVSREKKESFPLTVTSAQKNPTAFYLCASSIRIDSSNTGELFFGEGSRLTVL.

The rearrangement links TRBV25-1 to TRBJ1-2; D is perhaps TRBD1 (5 bases). The germline gives CDR1 MGHDK, CDR2 SYGVNS. V lost 6 bases and J lost 7, with 18 bases in between. This CDR3 has 14 residues. The CDR3 bases are TGTGCCAGCAGCAGCCCGGGGGTATCGGCTGGCTACACCTTC. It translates to CASSSPGVSAGYTF.

The chain combines TRBV18 with TRBJ2-5; no reliable D call. With 3 bases removed from V and 1 base from J, the gap between germline ends came to 9 bases. The CDR3 is 14 residues long. Germline V gene data show CDR1 as KGHSH and CDR2 as LQKENI. This CDR3 reads CASSPSSAQETQYF. Here the CDR3 DNA reads TGTGCCAGCTCACCGTCAAGCGCCCAAGAGACCCAGTACTTC.

CDR3 nucleotides: TGCGCCAGCAGCTTGGGTTACGGGAGATCGAATGAAAAACTGTTTTTT. This sequence encodes CASSLGYGRSNEKLFF. J is TRBJ1-4 and V is TRBV5-1; D uncertain. Trimming left V 0 bases short and J 5 bases short, with 14 bases between. In germline, CDR1 is SGHRS, CDR2 YFSETQ. The CDR3 covers 16 residues.

Comments on this clone: The junction shows a germline mismatch at one end, possibly a read error. Other DNA sequences in the sample encode the same CDR3. V is TRBV30 and J is TRBJ1-2; the match to TRBD1 covers 8 bases. The CDR3 contains 14 residues. Per the germline V gene, CDR1 is GTSNPN and CDR2 is SVGIG (reference sequence). DNA of the CDR3: TGTGCCGGGAGGACAGGGCTCTCAATCTATGGCTACACCTTC. Its translation is CAGRTGLSIYGYTF.

CDR3 residues: CATSRDPTDTVNWDTTEAFF. CDR3 in DNA: TGTGCCACCAGCAGAGATCCGACAGATACTGTGAATTGGGACACCACTGAAGCTTTCTTT. This chain uses TRBV15 with TRBJ1-1; TRBD1 might be the D (6 bases). CDR3 length equals 20 residues. Trimming removed 0 bases from V and 4 bases from J, with 27 bases in between. Per the germline V gene, CDR1 is LNHNV and CDR2 is YYDKDF (reference sequence). Complete variable domain (other parts from reference TRBV15 and TRBJ1-1): DAMVIQNPRYQVTQFGKPVTLSCSQTLNHNVMYWYQQKSSQAPKLLFHYYDKDFNNEADTPDNFQSRRPNTSFCFLDIRSPGLGDTAMYLCATSRDPTDTVNWDTTEAFFGQGTRLTVV.

This chain joins TRBV29-1 and TRBJ2-3; D uncertain. This CDR3 comprises 12 residues. The germline V and J ends were trimmed by 7 bases and 0 bases, with 8 bases remaining between them. The germline CDR1 and CDR2 sequences are SQVTM and ANQGSEA. Here the CDR3 reads CSAQYSTDTQYF. The CDR3 DNA follows: TGCAGCGCCCAGTATAGCACAGATACGCAGTATTTT.

The gene calls are TRBV7-2 and TRBJ2-7, with 7 bases that match TRBD2. Per the germline V gene, CDR1 is SGHTA and CDR2 is FQGNSA. J lost 4 bases, V lost 3 bases, and 3 bases had no gene match. This CDR3 comprises 13 residues. CDR3 protein: CASSLGGTYEQYF. CDR3 nucleotide sequence: TGTGCCAGCAGCTTGGGAGGGACTTACGAGCAGTACTTC.

The rearrangement links TRBV28 to TRBJ2-3, with a tentative D call TRBD1 (5 bases). CDR3 length: 13 residues. V was cut by 4 bases and J by 6 bases, with 11 bases left in between. Germline CDR1 reads MDHEN; CDR2 reads SYDVKM. The CDR3 DNA follows: TGTGCCAGCAGTTCCGCAGGGATTGATACGCAGTATTTT. Translation: CASSSAGIDTQYF.